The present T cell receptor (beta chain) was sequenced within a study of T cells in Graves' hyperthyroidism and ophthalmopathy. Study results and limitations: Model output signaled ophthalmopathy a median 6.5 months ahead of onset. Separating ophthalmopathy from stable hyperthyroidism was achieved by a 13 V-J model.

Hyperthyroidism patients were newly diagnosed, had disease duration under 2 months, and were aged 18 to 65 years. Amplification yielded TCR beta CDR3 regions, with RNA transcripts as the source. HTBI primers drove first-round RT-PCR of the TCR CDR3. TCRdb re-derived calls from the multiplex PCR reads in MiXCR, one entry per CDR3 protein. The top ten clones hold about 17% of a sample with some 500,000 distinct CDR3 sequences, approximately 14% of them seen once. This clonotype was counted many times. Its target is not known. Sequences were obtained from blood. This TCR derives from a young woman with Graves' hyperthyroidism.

The CDR3 region has the DNA TGTGCCAGCAGTCCCGGACAGGGGAGGGAAATTCAGTACTTC. This translates into CASSPGQGREIQYF. This rearrangement joins TRBV6-1 to TRBJ2-4; 9 nucleotides line up with TRBD1. The CDR3 is made up of 14 amino acids. Germline CDR1 reads MNHNS; CDR2 reads SASEGT. The trim removed 5 bases at V and 10 bases at J, leaving 9 bases unmatched.